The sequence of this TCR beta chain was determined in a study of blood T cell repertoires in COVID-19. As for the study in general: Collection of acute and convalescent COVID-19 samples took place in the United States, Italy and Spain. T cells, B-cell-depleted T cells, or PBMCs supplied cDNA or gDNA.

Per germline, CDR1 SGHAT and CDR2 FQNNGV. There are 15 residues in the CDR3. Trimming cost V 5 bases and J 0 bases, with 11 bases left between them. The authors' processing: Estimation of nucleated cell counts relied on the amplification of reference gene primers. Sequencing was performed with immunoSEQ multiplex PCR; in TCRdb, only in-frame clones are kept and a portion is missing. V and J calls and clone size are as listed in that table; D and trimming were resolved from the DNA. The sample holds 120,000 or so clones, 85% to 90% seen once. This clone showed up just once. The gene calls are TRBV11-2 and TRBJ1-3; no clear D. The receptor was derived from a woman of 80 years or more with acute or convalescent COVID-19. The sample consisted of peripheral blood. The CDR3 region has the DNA TGTGCCAGCAGCACCCGCAGACACTCTGGAAACACCATATATTTT. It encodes CASSTRRHSGNTIYF. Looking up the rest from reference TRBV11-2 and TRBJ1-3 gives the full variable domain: EAGVAQSPRYKIIEKRQSVAFWCNPISGHATLYWYQQILGQGPKLLIQFQNNGVVDDSQLPKDRFSAERLKGVDSTLKIQPAKLEDSAVYLCASSTRRHSGNTIYFGEGSWLTVV.